One and the same sample provided the 16 T cell receptor beta chains below, sequenced in a study of CD8+CD57+ T cells in acquired aplastic anemia. Previously, flow cytometry had revealed CD8+CD57+ cell expansion in the patients chosen for sequencing. Using genomic DNA as the template, TCR beta VDJ and CDR3 profiling was carried out. TCRdb re-analysed the reads in MiXCR, keeping a single row per CDR3 protein. The sample yields about 200,000 distinct CDR3 sequences, about 60% seen once. The sequenced sample consisted of sorted CD4+, CD8+, or CD8+CD57+ T cells (not recorded which) from PBMCs. These TCRs come from a human donor with aplastic anemia.

Worth noting for this clonotype: Likely a read error: the CDR3 ends without its conserved phenylalanine or tryptophan. V and J are TRBV6-5 and TRBJ1-2; D might be TRBD1 (6 bases). Trimming removed 4 bases at V and 1 base at J, with 13 bases between. The CDR3 runs to 15 residues. Per the germline V gene, CDR1 is MNHEY and CDR2 is SVGAGI. CDR3 DNA sequence: TGTGCCAGCAGTTCCCAGACAGGTCTTAACTATGGCTACACCCTC. Translating it yields CASSSQTGLNYGYTL.

This clonotype came up a few times. The chain uses TRBV20-1 and TRBJ1-5; D is ambiguous. Germline CDR1 reads DFQATT; CDR2 reads SNEGSKA (reference sequence). The V end was cut by 3 bases, the J end by 5 bases, with 5 bases between. This CDR3 region has 11 residues. CDR3 sequence (DNA): TGCAGTGCTAGTAGGGATCAGCCCCAGCATTTT. Amino acids: CSASRDQPQHF.

The chain links TRBV19 to TRBJ1-2; D perhaps matches TRBD1 (6 bases). The V end was cut by 4 bases, the J end by 7 bases, with 13 bases between. Germline V gives CDR1 LNHDA, CDR2 SQIVND (reference sequence). CDR3 size: 13 residues. This chain's CDR3 is CASSTAGGSGYTF. The DNA of the CDR3 is TGTGCCAGTAGTACTGCTGGGGGCTCTGGCTACACCTTC.

This rearrangement joins TRBV7-4 to TRBJ1-5, with D perhaps TRBD1 (5 bases). CDR1 SGHVT and CDR2 SQSDAQ come from the germline V gene. The CDR3 totals 15 residues. V lost 4 bases and J 5 bases, leaving 15 bases between the germline ends. The CDR3 spells CASSSAAGYDQPQHF. The CDR3 DNA reads as TGTGCCAGCAGCTCCGCGGCAGGGTATGATCAGCCCCAGCATTTT.

The CDR3 protein is CSAGKETQYF. DNA of the CDR3: TGCAGTGCGGGAAAAGAGACCCAGTACTTC. V and J are TRBV20-1 and TRBJ2-5; D is unclear. V was pared by 6 bases and J by 3 bases, with 5 bases between. The CDR3 covers 10 residues. The germline V gene has CDR1 DFQATT and CDR2 SNEGSKA (reference sequence).

The rearrangement uses TRBV12-5 and TRBJ1-1; D remains ambiguous. The CDR3 runs 12 residues. Germline V CDR1 and CDR2: LGHNT, FRNRAP. Trimming shortened V by 4 bases and J by 3 bases, and 6 bases separated the two germline ends. CDR3 loop: CASGYLDTEAFF. Here the CDR3 DNA reads TGTGCTAGTGGTTACCTCGACACTGAAGCTTTCTTT.

This clonotype was found a few times. The J gene is TRBJ2-3, the V gene TRBV7-9, with TRBD2 matching 16 bases. This CDR3 has 15 amino acids. CDR1 is SEHNR, CDR2 FQNEAQ, per germline (reference sequence). V was pared by 5 bases and J by 4 bases, with 0 bases of the junction left unmatched. The CDR3 nucleotides read TGTGCCAGCAGCGGGACTAGCGGGGGGGCAGATACGCAGTATTTT. Translating it yields CASSGTSGGADTQYF.

Regarding this clonotype: The junction and the germline gene differ at one end; a read error may be behind it. The chain uses TRBV24-1 and TRBJ1-2; perhaps TRBD1 as D (6 bases). The CDR3 extends over 16 amino acids. CDR1 is KGHDR and CDR2 is SFDVKD in the germline V gene. CDR3 sequence reads: CAIRGGTGLVDYGYAF. In DNA, the CDR3 is TGTGCCATTCGTGGAGGAACAGGGTTGGTAGACTATGGCTACGCCTTC.

The chain is built from TRBV7-3 and TRBJ2-1; 8 bases are shared with TRBD2. V was pared by 2 bases and J by 4 bases, with 4 bases of the junction left unmatched. CDR1 is SGHTA, CDR2 FQGTGA, per germline. There are 15 residues in the CDR3. In nucleotides, the CDR3 is TGTGCCAGCAGCTTAGGTGGCGGGAGGTACAATGAGCAGTTCTTC. Residues: CASSLGGGRYNEQFF. The full variable domain, in which reference TRBV7-3 and TRBJ2-1 provide the parts outside the CDR3, is GAGVSQTPSNKVTEKGKYVELRCDPISGHTALYWYRQSLGQGPEFLIYFQGTGAADDSGLPNDRFFAVRPEGSVSTLKIQRTERGDSAVYLCASSLGGGRYNEQFFGPGTRLTVL.

The CDR3 loop reads CASRTRAADTQYF. The DNA for the CDR3 is TGCGCCAGTCGAACAAGGGCCGCAGATACGCAGTATTTT. The genes are TRBV10-1 and TRBJ2-3, with no clear D. The germline V gene has CDR1 WNHNN and CDR2 SYGVQD (reference sequence). The CDR3 totals 13 residues. V was trimmed by 9 bases and J by 4 bases, leaving 14 bases between them.

J is TRBJ1-1 and V is TRBV25-1; D gene uncertain. Germline V gives CDR1 MGHDK, CDR2 SYGVNS. The CDR3 is 14 residues long. The ends were cut back, 6 bases at V and 1 base at J, with 12 bases in the middle. The CDR3 region has the DNA TGTGCCAGCAGCCCAAAAGAGAGGAACACTGAAGCTTTCTTT. Its protein is CASSPKERNTEAFF.

The V gene is TRBV7-9, the J gene TRBJ1-2, with TRBD1 matching over 10 bases. Germline V gives CDR1 SEHNR, CDR2 FQNEAQ (reference sequence). CDR3 size: 14 residues. V was pared by 3 bases and J by 5 bases, with 3 bases of the junction left unmatched. Written as DNA, the CDR3 is TGTGCCAGCAGCTTTGGGACAGGGGCTTATGGCTACACCTTC. This codes for CASSFGTGAYGYTF.

The chain carries TRBV10-3 and TRBJ1-2; D is undetermined. Per germline, CDR1 ENHRY and CDR2 SYGVKD. The CDR3 runs to 13 residues. V was pared by 6 bases and J by 5 bases, with 13 bases between. The CDR3 reads CAISEGDDYGYTF. Written as DNA, the CDR3 is TGTGCCATCAGCGAAGGAGATGATTATGGCTACACCTTC.

J is TRBJ2-2 and V is TRBV5-1; D call uncertain. Trimming removed 3 bases at V and 6 bases at J, with 6 bases between. Germline CDR1 SGHRS, CDR2 YFSETQ. CDR3 length equals 12 residues. The CDR3 protein is CASSSSAGELFF. CDR3 bases: TGCGCCAGCAGCTCCAGCGCCGGGGAGCTGTTTTTT.

The V and J genes are TRBV2 and TRBJ1-3; TRBD1 matches at 7 bases. Germline V gene sequence: CDR1 SNHLY, CDR2 FYNNEI. V shed 6 bases and J 8 bases; nucleotides not matched to a gene: 4. This CDR3 has 12 amino acids. CDR3 nucleotides: TGTGCCAGCAGCGGACAGGACTACACCATATATTTT. This codes for CASSGQDYTIYF.

The chain links TRBV19 to TRBJ2-5, with 7 bases identical to TRBD1. The V and J ends lost 9 bases and 3 bases, in that order; junction bases with no gene match: 13. Germline lookup yields CDR1 LNHDA and CDR2 SQIVND (reference sequence). The CDR3 length is 15 residues. In DNA form, the CDR3 reads TGTGCCAGCAGCTCGCGGCAGGGGGTGGAAGAGACCCAGTACTTC. Its translation: CASSSRQGVEETQYF. The full variable domain, its missing parts supplied by reference TRBV19 and TRBJ2-5, is DGGITQSPKYLFRKEGQNVTLSCEQNLNHDAMYWYRQDPGQGLRLIYYSQIVNDFQKGDIAEGYSVSREKKESFPLTVTSAQKNPTAFYLCASSSRQGVEETQYFGPGTRLLVL.